The 18 T cell receptor beta chains in this list originate from one sample, sequenced in a study of early T cells in non-severe SARS-CoV-2 infection. TCRdb reprocessed the 5' RACE reads with MiXCR, giving one entry per CDR3 protein. The sample holds around 33,000 distinct CDR3 sequences, 5.8% seen once. Sequencing was done on a sample of whole blood. The receptors come from an adult who was a healthcare worker with PCR-confirmed SARS-CoV-2 infection or an uninfected control (not recorded which).

The chain carries TRBV18 and TRBJ2-7; 7 positions agree with TRBD1. This CDR3 contains 15 residues. V dropped 6 bases and J dropped 1; count of bases not matched to a gene: 9. Germline lookup yields CDR1 KGHSH and CDR2 LQKENI. CDR3 sequence reads: CASSQNPRGSYEQYF. CDR3 DNA: TGTGCCAGCTCCCAAAACCCCAGGGGGTCCTACGAGCAGTACTTC.

This clonotype was counted at least ten times. The V gene is TRBV20-1, the J gene TRBJ1-1, with 7 positions matching TRBD1. V was pared by 1 base and J by 0 bases, with 5 bases of the junction left unmatched. The germline gives CDR1 DFQATT, CDR2 SNEGSKA (reference sequence). This CDR3 contains 15 residues. CDR3 residues: CSARGPGQLNTEAFF. The CDR3 DNA reads as TGCAGTGCTAGAGGCCCGGGACAGCTGAACACTGAAGCTTTCTTT.

This clonotype has a count of ten or more. Here the CDR3 DNA reads TGTGCCAGCAGTTCCCTAGGGACAGGGGATGGCTACACCTTC. It encodes CASSSLGTGDGYTF. The chain links TRBV6-2 or TRBV6-3 to TRBJ1-2, with 10 bases that match TRBD1. J was trimmed by 6 bases and V by 4 bases; bases with no gene match: 5. Germline-derived CDR1 and CDR2 are MNHEY and SVGEGT. The CDR3 consists of 14 residues.

This clonotype was detected ten times or more. The chain joins TRBV7-8 to TRBJ1-1; no firm D call. The CDR3 spans 13 residues. The germline V gene has CDR1 SGHVS and CDR2 FQNEAQ. Trimming cost V 3 bases and J 3 bases, with 8 bases left between them. The CDR3 coding sequence is TGTGCCAGCAGCTTGGAGGACTACACTGAAGCTTTCTTT. It codes for CASSLEDYTEAFF. Full variable domain (rest looked up from reference TRBV7-8 and TRBJ1-1): GAGVSQSPRYKVAKRGQDVALRCDPISGHVSLFWYQQALGQGPEFLTYFQNEAQLDKSGLPSDRFFAERPEGSVSTLKIQRTQQEDSAVYLCASSLEDYTEAFFGQGTRLTVV.

There are many counts of this clonotype. The genes are TRBV7-8 and TRBJ1-2; D is unresolved. This CDR3 region has 15 residues. Trimming removed 0 bases from V and 7 bases from J, with 15 bases in between. The germline V gene encodes CDR1 SGHVS and CDR2 FQNEAQ. The chain's CDR3 is CASSLAHGGSPGYTF. DNA of the CDR3: TGTGCCAGCAGCTTAGCGCACGGAGGGAGCCCTGGCTACACCTTC.

The sample holds many counts of this clonotype. The rearrangement joins TRBV29-1 to TRBJ2-7; TRBD1 matches 9 bases. There are 12 residues in the CDR3. Germline V lookup: CDR1 SQVTM, CDR2 ANQGSEA. After removal of 6 bases from V and 6 bases from J, the junction contained 6 bases not matched to a gene. The CDR3 nucleotides read TGCAGCGTCGCCGGGACAGGGTCCGAGCAGTACTTC. This sequence encodes CSVAGTGSEQYF.

This clonotype came up many times. This rearrangement joins TRBV18 to TRBJ2-1; 14 bases are a match to TRBD2. The CDR3 runs to 16 residues. In germline, CDR1 is KGHSH, CDR2 LQKENI. The V gene end was trimmed by 5 bases and the J gene end by 6 bases; junction bases not matched to a gene: 6. For the CDR3, the DNA is TGTGCCAGCTCATCGGGAGGACTAGCGGGAGGCAATGAGCAGTTCTTC. Protein product: CASSSGGLAGGNEQFF.

This clonotype came up many times. The chain employs TRBV5-1 and TRBJ1-5, with D possibly TRBD1 on 5 matching bases. Trimming stripped 4 bases from V and 7 bases from J, with 15 bases between. CDR3 length: 14 amino acids. Germline V gives CDR1 SGHRS, CDR2 YFSETQ. The CDR3 bases are TGCGCCAGCAGCCCTGAGCCTGGGGGACAGCCCCAGCATTTT. Translation gives CASSPEPGGQPQHF.

This clonotype was seen many times. The rearrangement joins TRBV6-6 to TRBJ1-1; tentative D call: TRBD1 (6 bases). CDR3 length equals 17 residues. Trimming took off 6 bases at V and 0 bases at J, with 20 bases between the two ends. The germline gives CDR1 MNHNY, CDR2 SVGAGI (reference sequence). The DNA for the CDR3 is TGTGCCAGCAGACCAGAACAGGGTTTGGGGATGAACACTGAAGCTTTCTTT. Protein: CASRPEQGLGMNTEAFF.

This clonotype has only a few counts. The gene calls are TRBV2 and TRBJ2-7; 8 nucleotides line up with TRBD1. With 8 bases clipped from V and 1 base from J, the junction kept 7 bases outside the gene matches. CDR3 length: 14 amino acids. Germline loops: CDR1 SNHLY, CDR2 FYNNEI. The DNA for the CDR3 is TGTGCCAGCGTTCTACAGGGGGTTTCCTACGAGCAGTACTTC. Its translation is CASVLQGVSYEQYF. Complete variable domain (other parts from reference TRBV2 and TRBJ2-7): EPEVTQTPSHQVTQMGQEVILRCVPISNHLYFYWYRQILGQKVEFLVSFYNNEISEKSEIFDDQFSVERPDGSNFTLKIRSTKLEDSAMYFCASVLQGVSYEQYFGPGTRLTVT.

In its sample, this clonotype was seen once. The chain uses TRBV12-3 or TRBV12-4 and TRBJ2-2; 7 bases align to TRBD2. The CDR3 loop spans 16 amino acids. With V trimmed by 5 bases and J by 3 bases, 9 bases remained unmatched. The CDR3 spells CASSPYGRRDTGELFF. In DNA, the CDR3 is TGTGCCAGCAGTCCCTACGGGAGGCGGGACACCGGGGAGCTGTTTTTT.

This clonotype was seen repeatedly, ten times or more. This chain uses TRBV29-1 with TRBJ2-3; no clear D. V was clipped by 7 bases and J by 6 bases, with 8 bases between them. This CDR3 contains 10 residues. Germline V lookup: CDR1 SQVTM, CDR2 ANQGSEA. The CDR3 region has the DNA TGCAGCGCGATGGCGGATACGCAGTATTTT. Protein sequence: CSAMADTQYF.

Note on this clonotype: Since a much larger clone is just one base distant, this may be a read error. The chain is built from TRBV6-2 or TRBV6-3 and TRBJ1-1; unclear D gene. Germline V CDR1 and CDR2: MNHEY, SVGEGT. The CDR3 runs to 13 residues. The CDR3 loop reads CASSYSWNTEALF. In DNA, the CDR3 is TGTGCCAGCAGTTACTCTTGGAACACTGAAGCTCTCTTT.

At least ten counts were recorded for this clonotype. CDR3 bases: TGTGCCAGCAGCACCCCCGGGAGGAATCCAGTCCCCTCTGGGGCCAACGTCCTGACTTTC. It codes for CASSTPGRNPVPSGANVLTF. The V and J genes are TRBV21-1 and TRBJ2-6; the table gives TRBD1 as D, unverified against the DNA. TRBV21-1 is tagged as a pseudogene. CDR3 length equals 20 residues.

This clonotype came up many times. The chain carries TRBV2 and TRBJ2-1, with 7 bases aligning to TRBD2. The CDR3 runs 16 residues. The germline CDR1 and CDR2 sequences are SNHLY and FYNNEI. After removal of 8 bases from V and 8 bases from J, the junction contained 18 bases not matched to a gene. CDR3 protein: CASRSRLAAGSDEQFF. The CDR3, as DNA: TGTGCCAGCCGAAGCAGACTAGCTGCAGGATCGGATGAGCAGTTCTTC.

This clonotype was detected ten times or more. The genes are TRBV5-4 and TRBJ1-2; TRBD1 might be the D (5 bases). The CDR3 totals 15 residues. Trimming removed 9 bases at V and 3 bases at J, with 21 bases between. Germline V gives CDR1 SGHNT, CDR2 YYREEE (reference sequence). CDR3 amino acids: CATHPRPGSDYGYTF. The CDR3 bases are TGTGCCACCCATCCGAGGCCAGGGTCAGACTATGGCTACACCTTC. Looking up the rest from reference TRBV5-4 and TRBJ1-2 gives the full variable domain: ETGVTQSPTHLIKTRGQQVTLRCSSQSGHNTVSWYQQALGQGPQFIFQYYREEENGRGNFPPRFSGLQFPNYSSELNVNALELDDSALYLCATHPRPGSDYGYTFGSGTRLTVV.

This clonotype was detected many times. The chain links TRBV4-1 to TRBJ2-3, with 8 bases identical to TRBD2. With 3 bases clipped from V and 1 base from J, the junction kept 6 bases outside the gene matches. The CDR3 consists of 16 residues. Germline CDR1 and CDR2: MGHRA and YSYEKL. The CDR3, as DNA: TGCGCCAGCAGCCAGGCCCTTAGCGGGGGCACAGATACGCAGTATTTT. It codes for CASSQALSGGTDTQYF.

This clonotype was counted at least ten times. The rearrangement links TRBV7-2 to TRBJ1-5; 11 positions agree with TRBD1. The CDR3 has 21 residues. CDR1 and CDR2 from the germline V gene are SGHTA and FQGNSA. V lost 3 bases to trimming and J lost 2 bases; unmatched junction nucleotides: 18. CDR3 nucleotide sequence: TGTGCCAGCAGCTTTTCCAACGGGGACAGGGGGTTTGTAGTTGGCAATCAGCCCCAGCATTTT. It encodes CASSFSNGDRGFVVGNQPQHF.